Sequencing of this T cell receptor (beta chain) was carried out in a study of T cell repertoires in ileal Crohn's disease (dated by TCRdb to between 2017 and 2020). Describing the broader study: The median duration of disease was 7.9 years, and at the time of surgery roughly a third of patients were active smokers. Running in parallel with the study was a multicentre cohort set up to find predictors of early endoscopic recurrence following ileocolonic resection. TCR repertoire analysis was performed in approximately 52 Crohn's disease patients drawn from a prospective multicentre cohort. Every patient underwent surgery because of a complication, which was stricturing disease in around 60% and penetrating disease in about 39%. A total of 171 mucosal samples from approximately 57 patients were sequenced, collected from several sites on the surgical specimen and at postoperative endoscopy. Roughly half of the patients were given postoperative therapy, with about a dozen receiving thiopurines and fewer than 20 receiving anti-TNF agents. A Rutgeerts score higher than i0 was the definition used for endoscopic postoperative recurrence. Overall study results and their limits: A significantly higher proportion of clonal expansions was observed in active smokers at surgery than in non-smokers (roughly 27% vs 19%, p=0.02). Compared with CD4 T cells, sorted CD8 T cells held more high-frequency clones, which suggests that the mucosal expansions were mostly CD8. Mucosal CD4 and CD8 T cells were sorted and sequenced only in a subgroup of patients, the size of which was not stated. Endoscopic recurrence was linked to a higher percentage of high-frequency clones at surgery, and recurrence occurred in every patient whose clonality exceeded 26.8% (18/57).

For commercial TCRB immunosequencing, about 500 nanograms of biopsy DNA were submitted for each sample. CDR3 regions were amplified from genomic DNA by Adaptive Biotechnology using a two-step, amplification bias-controlled multiplex PCR. In the first PCR, primers covered every V and J gene segment, and in the second PCR, barcodes and Illumina adapters were added. An Illumina instrument was used to sequence the CDR3 libraries. Under the source paper's analysis protocol: The analysis used both the pipelines supplied by the vendor and custom analysis of the raw data in R/Bioconductor with R version 3.3.0. Clonality, ranging from 0 to 1, was calculated as the inverse of the normalised Shannon entropy of all productive clones. High-frequency clones were defined as the share of the repertoire occupied by the top 100 clones, with only clones passing a 95% confidence test being retained. The Simpson index measured repertoire diversity, and the Morisita-Horn index measured overlap between samples. In its TCRdb copy, this immuneACCESS table keeps in-frame sequences only and misses some clones. Where compared with another copy, unresolved V genes explain less than half of these, and the others have no known cause. V and J calls and clone size are as listed in that table; D and trimming were resolved from the DNA. A total of 14,000 or so clones appear in this sample, 78% of them only once. The ten largest account for roughly 20% of the sample.

As regards this clone: Its antigen remains undetermined. Base qualities are not recorded, but no much larger clone differs from it by a single base.

To be eligible, patients had to be adults with ileal or ileocolonic Crohn's disease and an indication for ileocolonic resection. Whole ileal mucosal biopsies were stored frozen at -80°C before DNA extraction. Genomic DNA was extracted from frozen whole biopsies with a TRizol-based method and quantified on a NanoDrop 2000 spectrophotometer. For this chain, trimming is 0 bases at the V end and 10 bases at the J end, and the number of junction bases without a gene match is 12. The CDR3 holds 17 amino acids from the cysteine to the phenylalanine. Of all the DNA, just the CDR3 is kept, 51 bases in frame from base 1. The germline V gene specifies LGHNA as CDR1 and YNFKEQ as CDR2.

The source of this sequence is an adult with Crohn's disease. The rearrangement joined TRBV4-2 to TRBJ1-4; 9 bases in between match TRBD1. Sequences were obtained from ileal tissue. The sequenced DNA: TGTGCCAGCAGCCAAGAAATCCCGGGACAGGGCCTCGGAAAACTGTTTTTT. Translation gives CASSQEIPGQGLGKLFF.